The 12 T cell receptor beta chains reported below all come from one sample, sequenced in a study of blood T cells in healthy people across ages. Together with a sample-barcoded 5' primer, a J-beta primer mix was included in a second PCR lasting about 7 to 11 cycles. In TCRdb, the 5' RACE reads were re-called with MiXCR into one record per CDR3 protein. The data show 1.5 million or so distinct CDR3 sequences, 42% seen once. Material: blood. The receptors stem from a woman between 18 and 29 years old in good health.

There are many counts of this clonotype. The chain combines TRBV9 with TRBJ2-1; D is uncertain. V lost 0 bases to trimming and J lost 7 bases, with 11 bases between them. Germline CDR1 is SGDLS and CDR2 is YYNGEE. This CDR3 comprises 14 residues. CDR3 sequence: CASSVVGDRNEQFF. The DNA for the CDR3 is TGTGCCAGCAGCGTAGTTGGGGATAGGAATGAGCAGTTCTTC.

This clonotype has just a few counts. The chain has TRBV4-1 and TRBJ1-6, with D perhaps TRBD1 (6 bases). The CDR3 sequence is 14 residues long. Trimming removed 6 bases from V and 9 bases from J, with 15 bases in between. Germline CDR1 reads MGHRA; CDR2 reads YSYEKL. CDR3 in amino acids: CASSPGEIGSPLHF. The CDR3 DNA sequence: TGCGCCAGCAGTCCAGGGGAAATAGGTTCACCCCTCCACTTT.

The chain links TRBV7-9 to TRBJ2-5; TRBD2 aligns across 13 bases. The CDR3 spans 18 residues. CDR1 is SEHNR and CDR2 is FQNEAQ in the germline V gene (reference sequence). Trimming removed 2 bases from V and 1 base from J; junction bases left unmatched: 7. The chain's CDR3 is CASSLLSRTSGSQETQYF. The DNA for the CDR3 is TGTGCCAGCAGCTTATTGTCGCGGACTAGCGGGAGCCAAGAGACCCAGTACTTC.

The J gene is TRBJ2-5, the V gene TRBV5-1; D remains ambiguous. CDR1 is SGHRS, CDR2 YFSETQ, per germline. V was shortened by 0 bases and J by 3 bases, with 9 bases between the two germline ends. The CDR3 sequence is 14 residues long. Here the CDR3 DNA reads TGCGCCAGCAGCTTGGGAACCGAAGAAGAGACCCAGTACTTC. Amino acid sequence: CASSLGTEEETQYF.

This clonotype was recorded only once. The gene calls are TRBV20-1 and TRBJ2-1, with no clear D. The end of the DNA is better explained by TRBJ2-7, so the J call may be wrong. This CDR3 comprises 13 residues. From germline, CDR1 is DFQATT and CDR2 SNEGSKA (reference sequence). CDR3 residues: CSASKSSYNEQYF. The CDR3 DNA reads as TGCAGTGCTAGTAAGAGCTCCTACAATGAGCAGTACTTC.

V is TRBV29-1 and J is TRBJ1-1; 10 nucleotides align to TRBD1. Germline values: CDR1 SQVTM, CDR2 ANQGSEA. J lost 10 bases, V lost 7 bases, and 12 bases had no gene match. The CDR3 runs to 13 residues. CDR3 DNA sequence: TGCAGCGCCCCGGTGACAGGGGGCGGTGGAGCTTTCTTT. Amino acid sequence: CSAPVTGGGGAFF.

The V gene is TRBV29-1, the J gene TRBJ2-1; perhaps TRBD1 as D (6 bases). V shed 4 bases and J shed 6 bases, with 13 bases lying between them. The CDR3 runs 13 residues. Germline values: CDR1 SQVTM, CDR2 ANQGSEA. CDR3 protein: CSVARTETNEQFF. CDR3 coding DNA: TGCAGCGTTGCCCGGACAGAGACCAATGAGCAGTTCTTC.

This clonotype turned up a few times. The rearrangement joins TRBV21-1 to TRBJ1-2. TRBV21-1 is annotated as a pseudogene. There are 15 residues in the CDR3. The CDR3 loop reads CASSKSRTANYGYTF. The CDR3 DNA is TGTGCCAGCAGCAAATCTCGGACGGCTAACTATGGCTACACCTTC.

This sequence joins TRBV20-1 and TRBJ2-1; maybe TRBD1 (6 bases). The tail of the sequence fits TRBJ2-7 better, so the J call may be wrong. Germline V gene lookup returns CDR1 DFQATT and CDR2 SNEGSKA (reference sequence). The CDR3 totals 14 residues. The CDR3 loop is CSARGTVRLYEQYF. DNA for the CDR3: TGCAGTGCTAGAGGGACAGTTAGATTATACGAGCAGTACTTC.

This clonotype was found a few times. The chain carries TRBV6-1 and TRBJ1-2; 7 nucleotides match TRBD1. The junction had 5 bases not matched to a gene; V was cut back by 6 bases and J by 1 base. The germline gives CDR1 MNHNS, CDR2 SASEGT. This CDR3 spans 14 amino acids. The CDR3 bases are TGTGCCAGCAGGTCGGGGACAGTTAACTATGGCTACACCTTC. Encoded protein: CASRSGTVNYGYTF.

This chain joins TRBV2 and TRBJ2-4; D remains unclear. The CDR3 is made up of 14 amino acids. Germline V gene data show CDR1 as SNHLY and CDR2 as FYNNEI. The germline V and J ends were trimmed by 6 bases and 1 base, with 10 bases remaining between them. The CDR3 here is CASSLLRAKNIQYF. CDR3 nucleotides: TGTGCCAGCAGCCTTCTAAGGGCCAAAAACATTCAGTACTTC.

The chain recombines TRBV7-9 with TRBJ1-5; 7 bases match TRBD1. V was pared by 5 bases and J by 3 bases, with 4 bases of the junction left unmatched. In germline, CDR1 is SEHNR, CDR2 FQNEAQ (reference sequence). The CDR3 totals 14 residues. The DNA for the CDR3 is TGTGCCAGCAGCGTTACAGGGGACAATCAGCCCCAGCATTTT. It is translated as CASSVTGDNQPQHF.